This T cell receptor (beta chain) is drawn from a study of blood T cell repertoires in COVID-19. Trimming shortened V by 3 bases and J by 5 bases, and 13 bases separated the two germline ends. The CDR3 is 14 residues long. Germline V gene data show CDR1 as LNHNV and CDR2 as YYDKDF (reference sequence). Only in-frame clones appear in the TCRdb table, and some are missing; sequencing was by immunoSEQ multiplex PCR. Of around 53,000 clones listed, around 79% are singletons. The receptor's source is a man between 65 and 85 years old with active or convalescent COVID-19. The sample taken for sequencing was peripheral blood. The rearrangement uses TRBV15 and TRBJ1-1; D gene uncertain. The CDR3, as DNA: TGTGCCACCAGCAGGGGAAGGGCGGGGACTGAAGCTTTCTTT. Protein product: CATSRGRAGTEAFF.